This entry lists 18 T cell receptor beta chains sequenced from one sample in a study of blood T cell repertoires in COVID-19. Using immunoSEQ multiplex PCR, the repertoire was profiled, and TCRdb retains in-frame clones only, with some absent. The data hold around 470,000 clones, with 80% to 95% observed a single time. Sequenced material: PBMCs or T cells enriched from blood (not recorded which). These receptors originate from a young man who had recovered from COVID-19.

CDR3 DNA: TGTGCCAGTAGTCCCGGGAGTGAAGCTTTCTTT. This gives the protein CASSPGSEAFF. The chain is built from TRBV19 and TRBJ1-1; D not resolved. Germline V CDR1 and CDR2: LNHDA, SQIVND (reference sequence). With 5 bases removed from V and 7 bases from J, the gap between germline ends came to 8 bases. The CDR3 spans 11 residues.

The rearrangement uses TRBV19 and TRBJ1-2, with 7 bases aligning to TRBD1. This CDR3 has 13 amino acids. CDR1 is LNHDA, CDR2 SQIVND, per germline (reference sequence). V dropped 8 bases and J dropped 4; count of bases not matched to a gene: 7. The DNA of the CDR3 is TGTGCCAGTCGATCGGGACAGCTCTATGGCTACACCTTC. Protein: CASRSGQLYGYTF. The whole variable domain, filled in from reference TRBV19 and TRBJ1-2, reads DGGITQSPKYLFRKEGQNVTLSCEQNLNHDAMYWYRQDPGQGLRLIYYSQIVNDFQKGDIAEGYSVSREKKESFPLTVTSAQKNPTAFYLCASRSGQLYGYTFGSGTRLTVV.

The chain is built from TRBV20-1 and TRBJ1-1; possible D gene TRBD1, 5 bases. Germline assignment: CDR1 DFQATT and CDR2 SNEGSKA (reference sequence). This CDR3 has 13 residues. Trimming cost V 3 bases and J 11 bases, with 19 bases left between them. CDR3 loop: CSASLSGGPRAFF. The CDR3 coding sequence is TGCAGTGCTAGTTTGTCCGGGGGACCTAGGGCTTTCTTT.

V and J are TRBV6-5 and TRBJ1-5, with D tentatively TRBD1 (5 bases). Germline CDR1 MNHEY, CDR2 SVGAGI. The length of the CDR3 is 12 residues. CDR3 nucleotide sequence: TGTGCAGCGGGGGTGGACAATCAGCCCCAGCATTTT. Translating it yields CAAGVDNQPQHF.

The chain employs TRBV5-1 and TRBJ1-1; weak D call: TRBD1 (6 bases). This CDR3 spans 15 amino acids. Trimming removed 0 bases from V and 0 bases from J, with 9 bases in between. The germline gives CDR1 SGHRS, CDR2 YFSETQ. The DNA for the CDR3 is TGCGCCAGCAGCTTGGAGCGGGGGCTGAACACTGAAGCTTTCTTT. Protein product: CASSLERGLNTEAFF.

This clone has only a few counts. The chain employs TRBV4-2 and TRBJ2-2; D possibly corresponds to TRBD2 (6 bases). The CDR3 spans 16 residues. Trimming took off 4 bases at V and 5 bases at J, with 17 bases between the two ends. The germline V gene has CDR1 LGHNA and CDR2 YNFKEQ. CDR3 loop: CASSPTTGVRTGELFF. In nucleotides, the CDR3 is TGTGCCAGCAGCCCCACTACGGGAGTTCGGACCGGGGAGCTGTTTTTT.

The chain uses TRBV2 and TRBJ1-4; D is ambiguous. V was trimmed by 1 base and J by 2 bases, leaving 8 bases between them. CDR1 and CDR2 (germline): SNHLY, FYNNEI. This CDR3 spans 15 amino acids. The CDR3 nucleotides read TGTGCCAGCAGTGAAGGGGGAGTTACTAATGAAAAACTGTTTTTT. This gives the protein CASSEGGVTNEKLFF.

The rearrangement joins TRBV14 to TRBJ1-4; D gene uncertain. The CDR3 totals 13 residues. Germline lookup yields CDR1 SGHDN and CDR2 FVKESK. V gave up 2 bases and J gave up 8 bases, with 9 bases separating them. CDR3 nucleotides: TGTGCCAGCAGCCAACCCGGGAACGAAAAACTGTTTTTT. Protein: CASSQPGNEKLFF.

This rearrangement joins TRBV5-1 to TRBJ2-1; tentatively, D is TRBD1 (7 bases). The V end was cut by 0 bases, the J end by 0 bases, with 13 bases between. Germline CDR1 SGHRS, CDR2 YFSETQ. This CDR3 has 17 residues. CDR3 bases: TGCGCCAGCAGCTTGGGAGACAGGGAGGACTCCTACAATGAGCAGTTCTTC. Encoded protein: CASSLGDREDSYNEQFF.

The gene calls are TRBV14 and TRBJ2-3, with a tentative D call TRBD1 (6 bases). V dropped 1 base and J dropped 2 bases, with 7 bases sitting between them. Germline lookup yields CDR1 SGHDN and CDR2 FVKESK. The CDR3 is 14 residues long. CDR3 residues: CASSQGTVTDTQYF. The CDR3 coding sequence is TGTGCCAGCAGCCAAGGGACAGTCACAGATACGCAGTATTTT.

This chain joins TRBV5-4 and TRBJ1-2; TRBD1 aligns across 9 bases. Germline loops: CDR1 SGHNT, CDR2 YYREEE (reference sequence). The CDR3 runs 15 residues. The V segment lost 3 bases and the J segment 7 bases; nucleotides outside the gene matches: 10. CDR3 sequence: CASSSGLQGAVGYTF. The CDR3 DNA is TGTGCCAGCAGCTCGGGGCTACAGGGGGCCGTTGGCTACACCTTC.

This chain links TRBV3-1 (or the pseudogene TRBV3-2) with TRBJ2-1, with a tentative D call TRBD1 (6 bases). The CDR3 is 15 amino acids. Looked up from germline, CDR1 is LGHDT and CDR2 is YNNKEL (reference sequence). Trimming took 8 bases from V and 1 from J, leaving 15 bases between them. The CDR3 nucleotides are TGTGCCAGCCGGGGCAACCAGGGGTCCTACAATGAGCAGTTCTTC. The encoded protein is CASRGNQGSYNEQFF.

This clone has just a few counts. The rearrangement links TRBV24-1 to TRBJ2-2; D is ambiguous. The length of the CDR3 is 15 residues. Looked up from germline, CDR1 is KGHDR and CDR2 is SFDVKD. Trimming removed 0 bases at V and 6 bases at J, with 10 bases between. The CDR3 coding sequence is TGTGCCACCAGTGATTTGGGCACACAGTCCGGGGAGCTGTTTTTT. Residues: CATSDLGTQSGELFF.

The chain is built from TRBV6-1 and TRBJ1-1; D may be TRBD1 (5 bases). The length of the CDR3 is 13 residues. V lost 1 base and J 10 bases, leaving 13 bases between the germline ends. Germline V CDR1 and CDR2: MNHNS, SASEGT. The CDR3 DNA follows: TGTGCCAGCAGTGAAGAGGGGCTGCTCTCAGCTTTCTTT. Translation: CASSEEGLLSAFF.

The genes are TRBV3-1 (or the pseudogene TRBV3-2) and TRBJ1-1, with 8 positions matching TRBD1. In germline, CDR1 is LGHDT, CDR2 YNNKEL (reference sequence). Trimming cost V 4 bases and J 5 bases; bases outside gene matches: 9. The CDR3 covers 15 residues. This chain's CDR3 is CASSPNDRGRTEAFF. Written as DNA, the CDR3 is TGTGCCAGCAGCCCAAATGACAGGGGCCGGACTGAAGCTTTCTTT.

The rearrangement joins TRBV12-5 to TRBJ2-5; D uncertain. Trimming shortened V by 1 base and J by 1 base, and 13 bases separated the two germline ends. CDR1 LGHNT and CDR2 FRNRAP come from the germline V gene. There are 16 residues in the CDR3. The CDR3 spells CASGLGSAGPQETQYF. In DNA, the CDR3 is TGTGCTAGTGGTTTGGGCAGCGCCGGTCCCCAAGAGACCCAGTACTTC.

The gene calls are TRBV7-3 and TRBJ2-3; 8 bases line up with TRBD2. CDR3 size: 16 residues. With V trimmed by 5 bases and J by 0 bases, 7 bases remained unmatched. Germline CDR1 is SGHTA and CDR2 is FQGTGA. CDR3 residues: CASSLRTSTSTDTQYF. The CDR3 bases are TGTGCCAGCAGCCTTCGGACTAGCACTAGCACAGATACGCAGTATTTT.

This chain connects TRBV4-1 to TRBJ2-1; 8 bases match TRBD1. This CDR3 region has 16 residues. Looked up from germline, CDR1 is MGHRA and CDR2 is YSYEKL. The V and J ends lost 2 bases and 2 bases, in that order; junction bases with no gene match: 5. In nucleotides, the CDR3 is TGCGCCAGCAGCCAACCCCGACAGGGGACCTACAATGAGCAGTTCTTC. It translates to CASSQPRQGTYNEQFF.